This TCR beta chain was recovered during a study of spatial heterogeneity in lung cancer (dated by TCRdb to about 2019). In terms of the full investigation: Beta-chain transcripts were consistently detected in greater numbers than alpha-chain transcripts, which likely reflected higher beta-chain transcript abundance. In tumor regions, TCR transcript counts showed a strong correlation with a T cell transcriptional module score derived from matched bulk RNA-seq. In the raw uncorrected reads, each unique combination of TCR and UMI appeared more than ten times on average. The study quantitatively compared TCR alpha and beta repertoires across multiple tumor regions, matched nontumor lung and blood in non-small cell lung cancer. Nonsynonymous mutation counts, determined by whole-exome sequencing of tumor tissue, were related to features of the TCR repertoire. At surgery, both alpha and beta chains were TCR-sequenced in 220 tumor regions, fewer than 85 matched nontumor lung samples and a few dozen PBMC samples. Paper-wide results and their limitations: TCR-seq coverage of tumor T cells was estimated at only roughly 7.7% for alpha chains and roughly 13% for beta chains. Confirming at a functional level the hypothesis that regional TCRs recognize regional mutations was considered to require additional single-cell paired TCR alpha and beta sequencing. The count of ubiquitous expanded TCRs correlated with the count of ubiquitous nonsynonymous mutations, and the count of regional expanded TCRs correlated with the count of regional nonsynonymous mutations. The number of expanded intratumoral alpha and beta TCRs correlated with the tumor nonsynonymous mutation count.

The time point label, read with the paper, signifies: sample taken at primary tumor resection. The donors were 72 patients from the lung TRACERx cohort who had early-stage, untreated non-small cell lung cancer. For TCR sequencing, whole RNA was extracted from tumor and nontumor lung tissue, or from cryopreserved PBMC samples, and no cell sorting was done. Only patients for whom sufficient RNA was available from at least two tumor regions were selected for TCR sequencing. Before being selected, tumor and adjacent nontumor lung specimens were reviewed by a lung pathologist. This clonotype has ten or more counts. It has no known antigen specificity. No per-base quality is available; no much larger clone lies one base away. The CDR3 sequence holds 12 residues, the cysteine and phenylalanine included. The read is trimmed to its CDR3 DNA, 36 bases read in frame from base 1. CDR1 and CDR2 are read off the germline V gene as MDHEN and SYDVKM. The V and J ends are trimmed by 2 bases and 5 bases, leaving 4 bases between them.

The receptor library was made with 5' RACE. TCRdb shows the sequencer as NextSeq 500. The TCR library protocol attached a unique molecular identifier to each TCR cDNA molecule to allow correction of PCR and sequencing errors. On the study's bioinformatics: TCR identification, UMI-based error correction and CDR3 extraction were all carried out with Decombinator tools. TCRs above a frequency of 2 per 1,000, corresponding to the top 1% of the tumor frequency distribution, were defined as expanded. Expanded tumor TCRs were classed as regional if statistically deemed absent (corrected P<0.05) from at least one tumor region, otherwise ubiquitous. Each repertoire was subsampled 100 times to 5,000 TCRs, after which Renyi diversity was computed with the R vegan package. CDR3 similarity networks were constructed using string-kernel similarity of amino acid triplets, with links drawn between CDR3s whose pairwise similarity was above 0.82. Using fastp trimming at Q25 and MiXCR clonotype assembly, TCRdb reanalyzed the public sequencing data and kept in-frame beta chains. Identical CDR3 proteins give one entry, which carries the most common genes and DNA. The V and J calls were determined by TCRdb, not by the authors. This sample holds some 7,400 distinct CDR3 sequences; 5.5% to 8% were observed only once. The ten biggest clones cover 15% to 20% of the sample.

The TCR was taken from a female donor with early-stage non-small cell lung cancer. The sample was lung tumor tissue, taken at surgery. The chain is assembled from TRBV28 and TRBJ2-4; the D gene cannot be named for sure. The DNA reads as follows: TGTGCCAGCAGTTTAATCGAAAACATTCAGTACTTC. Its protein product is CASSLIENIQYF.